This T cell receptor beta chain was recorded in a study of blood T cells in healthy people across ages. Study results and limitations: Among T cells, TCR beta diversity per million cells dropped roughly linearly as age rose. Donor CMV infection status was unknown, possibly confounding age-related changes in expanded clonotypes.

The authors ran a second PCR of 7 to 11 cycles using a sample-barcoded 5' primer and a J-beta primer mix. Researchers report that a template-switch adaptor with 12 random nucleotides tagged each cDNA molecule. TCRdb re-derived calls from the 5' RACE reads in MiXCR, one entry per CDR3 protein. The repertoire holds a few hundred thousand distinct CDR3 sequences, with roughly half as singletons. With regard to this clonotype: Its antigen is currently unknown.

V shed 3 bases, J shed 5 bases, and the junction held 2 bases outside the gene matches. The CDR3 has 14 residues. The sample taken for sequencing was blood. This clonotype was obtained from a man in his 60s in good health. The chain combines TRBV12-3 or TRBV12-4 with TRBJ1-5; 9 bases line up with TRBD1. The CDR3 DNA is TGTGCCAGCAGTTTGGGACAGGGTTATCAGCCCCAGCATTTT. Protein: CASSLGQGYQPQHF.